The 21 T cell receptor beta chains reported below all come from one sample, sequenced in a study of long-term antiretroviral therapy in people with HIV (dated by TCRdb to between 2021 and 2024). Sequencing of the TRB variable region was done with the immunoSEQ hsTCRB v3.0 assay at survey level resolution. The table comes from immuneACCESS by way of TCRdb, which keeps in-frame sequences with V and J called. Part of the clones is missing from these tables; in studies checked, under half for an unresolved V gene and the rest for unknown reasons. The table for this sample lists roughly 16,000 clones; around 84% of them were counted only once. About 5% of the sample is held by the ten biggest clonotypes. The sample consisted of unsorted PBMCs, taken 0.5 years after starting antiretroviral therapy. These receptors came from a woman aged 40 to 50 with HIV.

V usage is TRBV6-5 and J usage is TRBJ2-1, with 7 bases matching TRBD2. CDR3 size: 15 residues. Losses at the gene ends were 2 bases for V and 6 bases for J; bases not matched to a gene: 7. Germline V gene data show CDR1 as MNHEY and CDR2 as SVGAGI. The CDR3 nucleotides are TGTGCCAGCAGTTACGGGACGGGAGGTCTCAATGAGCAGTTCTTC. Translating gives CASSYGTGGLNEQFF.

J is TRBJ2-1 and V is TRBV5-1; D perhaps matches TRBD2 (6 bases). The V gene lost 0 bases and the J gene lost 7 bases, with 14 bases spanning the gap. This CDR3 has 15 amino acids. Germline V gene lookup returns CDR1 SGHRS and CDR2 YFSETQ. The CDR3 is CASSLAIGRINEQFF. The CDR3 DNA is TGCGCCAGCAGCTTGGCTATCGGGAGAATTAATGAGCAGTTCTTC.

The CDR3 DNA reads as TGCGCCAGCAGCTTCAGAGGGACGGAGACCCAGTACTTC. This codes for CASSFRGTETQYF. V gene TRBV5-1 combines with J gene TRBJ2-5; D possibly matches TRBD1 or TRBD2 (5 bases each). The V gene lost 2 bases and the J gene lost 5 bases, with 10 bases spanning the gap. Germline V gene lookup returns CDR1 SGHRS and CDR2 YFSETQ. This CDR3 spans 13 amino acids.

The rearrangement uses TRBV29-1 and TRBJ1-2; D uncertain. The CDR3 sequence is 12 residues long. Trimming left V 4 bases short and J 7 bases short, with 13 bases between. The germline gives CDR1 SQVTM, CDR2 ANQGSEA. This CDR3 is CSVGFEGFGYTF. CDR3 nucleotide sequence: TGCAGCGTTGGTTTTGAAGGGTTTGGCTACACCTTC.

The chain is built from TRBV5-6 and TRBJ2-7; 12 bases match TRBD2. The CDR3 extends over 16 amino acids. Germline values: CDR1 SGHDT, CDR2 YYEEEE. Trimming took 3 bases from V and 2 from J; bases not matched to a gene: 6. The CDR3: CASSSGLAGIPYEQYF. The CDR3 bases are TGTGCCAGCAGCTCGGGACTAGCGGGTATCCCCTACGAGCAGTACTTC.

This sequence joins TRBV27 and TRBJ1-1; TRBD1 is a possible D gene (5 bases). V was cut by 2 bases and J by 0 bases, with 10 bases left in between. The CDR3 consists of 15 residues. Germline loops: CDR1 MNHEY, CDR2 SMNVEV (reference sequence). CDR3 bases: TGTGCCAGCAGTTTAAACCGGGGGATGAACACTGAAGCTTTCTTT. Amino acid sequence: CASSLNRGMNTEAFF.

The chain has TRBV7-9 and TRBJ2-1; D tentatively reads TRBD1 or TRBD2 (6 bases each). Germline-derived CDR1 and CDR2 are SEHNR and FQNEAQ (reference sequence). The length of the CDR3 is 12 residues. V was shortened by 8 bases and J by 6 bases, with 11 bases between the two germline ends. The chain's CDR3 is CASRGPSNEQFF. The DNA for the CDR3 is TGTGCCAGCCGGGGGCCCTCCAATGAGCAGTTCTTC.

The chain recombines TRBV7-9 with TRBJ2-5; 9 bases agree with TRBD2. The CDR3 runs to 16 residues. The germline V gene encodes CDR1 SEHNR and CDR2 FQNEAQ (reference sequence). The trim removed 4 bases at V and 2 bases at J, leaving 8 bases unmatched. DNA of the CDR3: TGTGCCAGCAGCTCCCTAGCGGGGCCGCTGCAAGAGACCCAGTACTTC. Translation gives CASSSLAGPLQETQYF.

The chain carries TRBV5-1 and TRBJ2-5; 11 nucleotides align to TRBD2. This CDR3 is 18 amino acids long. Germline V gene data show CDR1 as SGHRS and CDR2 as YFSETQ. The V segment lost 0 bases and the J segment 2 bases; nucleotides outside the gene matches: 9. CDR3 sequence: CASSLETSGSPSQETQYF. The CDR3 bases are TGCGCCAGCAGCTTGGAAACTAGCGGGAGTCCGTCACAAGAGACCCAGTACTTC. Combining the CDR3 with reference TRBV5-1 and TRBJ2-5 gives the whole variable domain KAGVTQTPRYLIKTRGQQVTLSCSPISGHRSVSWYQQTPGQGLQFLFEYFSETQRNKGNFPGRFSGRQFSNSRSEMNVSTLELGDSALYLCASSLETSGSPSQETQYFGPGTRLLVL.

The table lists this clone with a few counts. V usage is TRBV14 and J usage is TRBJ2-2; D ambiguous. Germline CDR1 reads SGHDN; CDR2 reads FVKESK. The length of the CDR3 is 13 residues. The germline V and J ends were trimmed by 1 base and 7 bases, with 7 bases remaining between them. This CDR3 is CASSQVTGGELFF. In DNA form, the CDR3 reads TGTGCCAGCAGCCAAGTAACGGGCGGGGAGCTGTTTTTT.

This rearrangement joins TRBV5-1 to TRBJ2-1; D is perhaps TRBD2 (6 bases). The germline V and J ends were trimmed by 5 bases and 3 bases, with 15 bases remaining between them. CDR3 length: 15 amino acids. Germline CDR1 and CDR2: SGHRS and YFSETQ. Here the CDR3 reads CASSKLAESYNEQFF. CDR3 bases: TGCGCCAGCAGTAAATTAGCGGAGAGCTACAATGAGCAGTTCTTC.

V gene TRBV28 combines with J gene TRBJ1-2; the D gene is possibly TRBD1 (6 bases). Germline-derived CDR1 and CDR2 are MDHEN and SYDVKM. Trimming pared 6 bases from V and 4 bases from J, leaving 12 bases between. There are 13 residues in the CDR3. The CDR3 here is CASRTQGSYGYTF. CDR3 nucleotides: TGTGCCAGCAGGACACAGGGAAGCTATGGCTACACCTTC.

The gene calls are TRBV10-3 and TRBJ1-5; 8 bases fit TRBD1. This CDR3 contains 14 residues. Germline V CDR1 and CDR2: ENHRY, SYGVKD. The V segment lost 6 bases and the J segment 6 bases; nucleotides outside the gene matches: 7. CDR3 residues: CAIRPDREGQPQHF. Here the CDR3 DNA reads TGTGCCATCAGGCCGGACAGGGAAGGTCAGCCCCAGCATTTT.

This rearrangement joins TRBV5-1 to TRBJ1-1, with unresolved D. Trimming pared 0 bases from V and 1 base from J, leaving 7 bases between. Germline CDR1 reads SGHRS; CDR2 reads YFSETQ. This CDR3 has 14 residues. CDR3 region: CASSLALANTEAFF. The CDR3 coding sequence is TGCGCCAGCAGCTTGGCCTTAGCGAACACTGAAGCTTTCTTT.

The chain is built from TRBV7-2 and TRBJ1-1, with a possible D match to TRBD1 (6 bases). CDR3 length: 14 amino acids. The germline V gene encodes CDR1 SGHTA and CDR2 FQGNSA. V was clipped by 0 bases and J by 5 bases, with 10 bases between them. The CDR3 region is CASSLAYRETEAFF. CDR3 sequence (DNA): TGTGCCAGCAGCTTAGCTTACAGGGAAACTGAAGCTTTCTTT.

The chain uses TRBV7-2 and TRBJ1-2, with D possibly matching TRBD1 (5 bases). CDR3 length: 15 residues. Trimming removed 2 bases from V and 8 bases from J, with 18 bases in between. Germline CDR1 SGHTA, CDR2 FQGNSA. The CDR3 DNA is TGTGCCAGCAGCTTATTTGGCAGGGATGTTGGCGGCTACACCTTC. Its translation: CASSLFGRDVGGYTF.

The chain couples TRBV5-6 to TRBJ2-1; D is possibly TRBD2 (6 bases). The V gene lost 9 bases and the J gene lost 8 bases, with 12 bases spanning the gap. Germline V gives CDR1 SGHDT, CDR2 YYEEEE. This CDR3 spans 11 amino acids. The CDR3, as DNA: TGTGCCACTGGGTGGGGGGATGAGCAGTTCTTC. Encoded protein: CATGWGDEQFF.

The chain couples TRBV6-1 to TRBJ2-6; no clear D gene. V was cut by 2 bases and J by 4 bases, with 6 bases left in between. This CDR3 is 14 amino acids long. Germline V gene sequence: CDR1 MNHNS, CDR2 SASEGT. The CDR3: CASSETAGANVLTF. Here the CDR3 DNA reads TGTGCCAGCAGTGAAACAGCCGGGGCCAACGTCCTGACTTTC.

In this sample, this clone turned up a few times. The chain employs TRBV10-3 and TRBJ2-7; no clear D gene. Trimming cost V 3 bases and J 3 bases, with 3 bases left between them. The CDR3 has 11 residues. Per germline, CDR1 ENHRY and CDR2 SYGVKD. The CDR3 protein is CAISDGYEQYF. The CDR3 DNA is TGTGCCATCAGTGATGGCTACGAGCAGTACTTC.

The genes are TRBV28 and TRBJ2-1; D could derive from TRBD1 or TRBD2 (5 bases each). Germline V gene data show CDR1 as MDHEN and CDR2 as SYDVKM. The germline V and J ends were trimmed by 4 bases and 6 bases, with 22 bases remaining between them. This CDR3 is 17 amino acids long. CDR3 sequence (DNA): TGTGCCAGCAGTTCTATCCTCGGGACCCCTAAGAGCAATGAGCAGTTCTTC. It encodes CASSSILGTPKSNEQFF. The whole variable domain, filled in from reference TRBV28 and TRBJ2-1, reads DVKVTQSSRYLVKRTGEKVFLECVQDMDHENMFWYRQDPGLGLRLIYFSYDVKMKEKGDIPEGYSVSREKKERFSLILESASTNQTSMYLCASSSILGTPKSNEQFFGPGTRLTVL.

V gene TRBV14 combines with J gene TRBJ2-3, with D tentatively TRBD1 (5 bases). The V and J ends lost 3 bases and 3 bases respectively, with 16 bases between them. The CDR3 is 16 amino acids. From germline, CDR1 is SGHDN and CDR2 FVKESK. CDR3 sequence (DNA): TGTGCCAGCAGCCATGACAGCTTTAGTTCTACAGATACGCAGTATTTT. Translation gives CASSHDSFSSTDTQYF.